These T cell receptor beta chains were read from a single sample in a study of blood T cell repertoires in COVID-19. TCRdb keeps only in-frame clones here, not all; method: immunoSEQ multiplex PCR. The sample holds around 190,000 clones, roughly 79% seen once. Sequencing was carried out using peripheral blood. The receptor source for this set is a woman aged 40-49 years with COVID-19, enrolled during active disease. Each CDR3 is given with its conserved first and last residue. The order of the fields is J gene, clone size, D gene, V gene, CDR3 DNA, CDR3 protein. D genes are given only for firm matches. The size field is filled for only some rows; it gives once, few, many or a size class.

j_call: TRBJ2-5; clone_size: -; d_call: -; v_call: TRBV7-9; cdr3_nt: TGTGCCAGCAGCCCCAAAGGGGTCGGGGAGACCCAGTACTTC; cdr3_aa: CASSPKGVGETQYF
j_call: TRBJ1-1; clone_size: -; d_call: -; v_call: TRBV11-3; cdr3_nt: TGTGCCAGCAGCTGGAAAGGGGGAACTGAAGCTTTCTTT; cdr3_aa: CASSWKGGTEAFF
j_call: TRBJ1-6; clone_size: few; d_call: -; v_call: TRBV6-5; cdr3_nt: TGTGCCAGCAGTTATATGATCGGGGGTCGTTCACCCCTCCACTTT; cdr3_aa: CASSYMIGGRSPLHF
j_call: TRBJ1-6; clone_size: once; d_call: -; v_call: TRBV9; cdr3_nt: TGTGCCAGCAGCGAGGGGCGGGGGGACGAGCATTCACCCCTCCACTTT; cdr3_aa: CASSEGRGDEHSPLHF
j_call: TRBJ2-3; clone_size: -; d_call: -; v_call: TRBV24-1; cdr3_nt: TGTGCCACCAGTGATCAGAGGAGGGCTAGCACAGATACGCAGTATTTT; cdr3_aa: CATSDQRRASTDTQYF
j_call: TRBJ2-1; clone_size: -; d_call: TRBD2; v_call: TRBV6-4; cdr3_nt: TGTGCCAGCAGTGCAACTAGCGGGGGGGTCGGCAATGAGCAGTTCTTC; cdr3_aa: CASSATSGGVGNEQFF
j_call: TRBJ2-1; clone_size: -; d_call: TRBD2; v_call: TRBV30; cdr3_nt: TGTGCCTGGAGTGTAGGACTAGCGGGGAACTACAATGAGCAGTTCTTC; cdr3_aa: CAWSVGLAGNYNEQFF
j_call: TRBJ1-3; clone_size: -; d_call: -; v_call: TRBV19; cdr3_nt: TGTGCCAGTAGTATTAACAGAGGAAACACCATATATTTT; cdr3_aa: CASSINRGNTIYF
j_call: TRBJ1-4; clone_size: -; d_call: -; v_call: TRBV3-1/TRBV3-2; cdr3_nt: TGTGCCAGCAGCCAATTGGGGAGTGAAAAACTGTTTTTT; cdr3_aa: CASSQLGSEKLFF
j_call: TRBJ1-2; clone_size: -; d_call: TRBD1; v_call: TRBV5-6; cdr3_nt: TGTGCCAGCAGCTTGGACAGGGGAGGATCCTATGGCTACACCTTC; cdr3_aa: CASSLDRGGSYGYTF
j_call: TRBJ2-7; clone_size: -; d_call: -; v_call: TRBV11-2; cdr3_nt: TGTGCCAGCAGCTTCCCCAGAATTTACGAGCAGTACTTC; cdr3_aa: CASSFPRIYEQYF
j_call: TRBJ1-4; clone_size: -; d_call: -; v_call: TRBV14; cdr3_nt: TGTGCCAGCAGCCAAGAACAGGTACGAAATGAAAAACTGTTTTTT; cdr3_aa: CASSQEQVRNEKLFF
j_call: TRBJ2-1; clone_size: once; d_call: TRBD2; v_call: TRBV14; cdr3_nt: TGTGCCAGCAGCCAAGAGCGGGGGAGGGATAATGAGCAGTTCTTC; cdr3_aa: CASSQERGRDNEQFF
j_call: TRBJ1-4; clone_size: -; d_call: -; v_call: TRBV5-1; cdr3_nt: TGCGCCAGCAGCTTCGGGGGGGCGCGCGAAAAACTGTTTTTT; cdr3_aa: CASSFGGAREKLFF
j_call: TRBJ1-3; clone_size: -; d_call: -; v_call: TRBV10-2; cdr3_nt: TGCGCCAGCAGTGTGGTCACCGGGGGGGCCTACTCTGGAAACACCATATATTTT; cdr3_aa: CASSVVTGGAYSGNTIYF
j_call: TRBJ1-2; clone_size: few; d_call: -; v_call: TRBV7-3; cdr3_nt: TGTGCCAGCAGCTTAACTGGGCACTCTGGCTACACCTTC; cdr3_aa: CASSLTGHSGYTF
j_call: TRBJ2-5; clone_size: -; d_call: -; v_call: TRBV19; cdr3_nt: TGTGCCAGTAGTATAGCTACAGCAGAGACCCAGTACTTC; cdr3_aa: CASSIATAETQYF
j_call: TRBJ2-7; clone_size: -; d_call: -; v_call: TRBV28; cdr3_nt: TGTGCCAGCACCCAAATTGGGGACTCGGCCTACGAGCAGTACTTC; cdr3_aa: CASTQIGDSAYEQYF
j_call: TRBJ1-2; clone_size: -; d_call: -; v_call: TRBV14; cdr3_nt: TGTGCCAGCAGCCTTAGGAGTAACTATGGCTACACCTTC; cdr3_aa: CASSLRSNYGYTF
j_call: TRBJ2-6; clone_size: -; d_call: TRBD2; v_call: TRBV12-3/TRBV12-4; cdr3_nt: TGTGCCAGCAGTGTGGGACTAGCGGGCCCCTTTTTC; cdr3_aa: CASSVGLAGPFF
j_call: TRBJ1-4; clone_size: -; d_call: -; v_call: TRBV2; cdr3_nt: TGTGCCAGCAGTTGGACAGCGGCTAATGAAAAACTGTTTTTT; cdr3_aa: CASSWTAANEKLFF
j_call: TRBJ2-3; clone_size: -; d_call: TRBD2; v_call: TRBV10-3; cdr3_nt: TGTGCCATCAGTGAGTCCCCCCCTAGCGGTTCCACAGATACGCAGTATTTT; cdr3_aa: CAISESPPSGSTDTQYF
j_call: TRBJ2-7; clone_size: -; d_call: -; v_call: TRBV18; cdr3_nt: TGTGCCAGCTCACCACAGACGATCAGGGTAGATTTCTACGAGCAGTACTTC; cdr3_aa: CASSPQTIRVDFYEQYF
j_call: TRBJ1-1; clone_size: -; d_call: -; v_call: TRBV2; cdr3_nt: TGTGCCAGCAGTGAAGTGCCCGAGGAAGCTTTCTTT; cdr3_aa: CASSEVPEEAFF
j_call: TRBJ2-3; clone_size: -; d_call: TRBD2; v_call: TRBV7-8; cdr3_nt: TGTGCCAGCAGCTTTCACGGGGGGAACACAGATACGCAGTATTTT; cdr3_aa: CASSFHGGNTDTQYF
j_call: TRBJ1-4; clone_size: -; d_call: -; v_call: TRBV18; cdr3_nt: TGTGCCAGCTCACCGGGGCAGACGTTAGGAGAAAAACTGTTTTTT; cdr3_aa: CASSPGQTLGEKLFF
j_call: TRBJ2-1; clone_size: -; d_call: TRBD1; v_call: TRBV24-1; cdr3_nt: TGTGCCACCAGTGATGGGACAGGGGCTTTGAATGAGCAGTTCTTC; cdr3_aa: CATSDGTGALNEQFF
j_call: TRBJ1-2; clone_size: -; d_call: -; v_call: TRBV5-6; cdr3_nt: TGTGCCAGCAGCCAGTCCAGACAGTATGGCTACACCTTC; cdr3_aa: CASSQSRQYGYTF
j_call: TRBJ2-1; clone_size: -; d_call: TRBD2; v_call: TRBV6-6; cdr3_nt: TGTGCCAGCAGTCGGACTGACCCCCTAGCGGGGGGTAGAGGCAATGAGCAGTTCTTC; cdr3_aa: CASSRTDPLAGGRGNEQFF
j_call: TRBJ2-1; clone_size: -; d_call: TRBD2; v_call: TRBV5-4; cdr3_nt: TGTGCCAGCAGCTTTACTAGCGGGACCCTCAATGAGCAGTTCTTC; cdr3_aa: CASSFTSGTLNEQFF
j_call: TRBJ2-1; clone_size: -; d_call: TRBD2; v_call: TRBV7-6; cdr3_nt: TGTGCCAGCAGCTCCCAACTAGCGGGAGGGCCTTGGAATGAGCAGTTCTTC; cdr3_aa: CASSSQLAGGPWNEQFF
j_call: TRBJ1-1; clone_size: -; d_call: -; v_call: TRBV29-1; cdr3_nt: TGCAGCGTTGCGAATAACAGGAAGCGGGGCAACACTGAAGCTTTCTTT; cdr3_aa: CSVANNRKRGNTEAFF
j_call: TRBJ2-7; clone_size: -; d_call: -; v_call: TRBV2; cdr3_nt: TGTGCCAGCAGTGACATAGTAGCGGTAGTGGACGAGCAGTACTTC; cdr3_aa: CASSDIVAVVDEQYF
j_call: TRBJ1-3; clone_size: once; d_call: TRBD1; v_call: TRBV7-8; cdr3_nt: TGTGCCAGCAGCGCCCGGGACAGGCACTCTGGAAACACCATATATTTT; cdr3_aa: CASSARDRHSGNTIYF
j_call: TRBJ2-7; clone_size: -; d_call: -; v_call: TRBV5-8; cdr3_nt: TGTGCCAGCAGTTTAGATATAGCGTCTTCTAACTACGAGCAGTACTTC; cdr3_aa: CASSLDIASSNYEQYF
j_call: TRBJ2-3; clone_size: -; d_call: TRBD2; v_call: TRBV28; cdr3_nt: TGTGCCAGCAGTCCGGGGACTAGCGGGAGGACAGATACGCAGTATTTT; cdr3_aa: CASSPGTSGRTDTQYF
j_call: TRBJ1-1; clone_size: -; d_call: TRBD1; v_call: TRBV19; cdr3_nt: TGTGCCAGTAGGAGGGCAGGGGGCACTGAAGCTTTCTTT; cdr3_aa: CASRRAGGTEAFF
j_call: TRBJ2-1; clone_size: -; d_call: TRBD1; v_call: TRBV27; cdr3_nt: TGTGCCAGCAGTCGCCAAGACAGGGGCGTCTACAATGAGCAGTTCTTC; cdr3_aa: CASSRQDRGVYNEQFF
j_call: TRBJ2-5; clone_size: -; d_call: -; v_call: TRBV20-1; cdr3_nt: TGCAGTGCTAGTGGCCCGGGAAAGGGGACCCAGTACTTC; cdr3_aa: CSASGPGKGTQYF
j_call: TRBJ2-7; clone_size: -; d_call: -; v_call: TRBV5-5; cdr3_nt: TGTGCCAGCAGTCCGACGGGGTTGCGATACGAGCAGTACTTC; cdr3_aa: CASSPTGLRYEQYF
j_call: TRBJ1-5; clone_size: -; d_call: -; v_call: TRBV6-2/TRBV6-3; cdr3_nt: TGTGCCAGCAGTCCGAACAGGATTTTAGAGCATTTT; cdr3_aa: CASSPNRILEHF
j_call: TRBJ1-4; clone_size: -; d_call: -; v_call: TRBV2; cdr3_nt: TGTGCCAGCAGTGTCTCTAATGAAAAACTGTTTTTT; cdr3_aa: CASSVSNEKLFF
j_call: TRBJ2-4; clone_size: -; d_call: -; v_call: TRBV19; cdr3_nt: TGTGCCAGTAGTATCTCGGAGGCCGGAAACATTCAGTACTTC; cdr3_aa: CASSISEAGNIQYF
j_call: TRBJ1-1; clone_size: -; d_call: -; v_call: TRBV7-9; cdr3_nt: TGTGCCAGCAGCTTAGTGGGACAATCGAACACTGAAGCTTTCTTT; cdr3_aa: CASSLVGQSNTEAFF
j_call: TRBJ2-1; clone_size: -; d_call: TRBD2; v_call: TRBV10-3; cdr3_nt: TGTGCCATCAGTAATAGCGGGGGGGTGGATGAGCAGTTCTTC; cdr3_aa: CAISNSGGVDEQFF
j_call: TRBJ2-1; clone_size: -; d_call: TRBD2; v_call: TRBV28; cdr3_nt: TGTGCCAGCAGGGGCCTATCTAGCGGGAGCCCCCACGAGCAGTTCTTC; cdr3_aa: CASRGLSSGSPHEQFF
j_call: TRBJ1-3; clone_size: -; d_call: -; v_call: TRBV14; cdr3_nt: TGTGCCAGCAGCCAAGAAAGGACACTCTCTGGAAACACCATATATTTT; cdr3_aa: CASSQERTLSGNTIYF
j_call: TRBJ1-6; clone_size: -; d_call: -; v_call: TRBV5-8; cdr3_nt: TGTGCCAGCAGCTTGGGTAGCTCCTATAATTCACCCCTCCACTTT; cdr3_aa: CASSLGSSYNSPLHF
j_call: TRBJ2-7; clone_size: -; d_call: -; v_call: TRBV28; cdr3_nt: TGTGCCAGCAGTTTATCCAGGGTTCAGGCCGAGCAGTACTTC; cdr3_aa: CASSLSRVQAEQYF
j_call: TRBJ1-2; clone_size: -; d_call: -; v_call: TRBV21-1; cdr3_nt: TGTGCCAGCAGCAACAGCCGGGACAGGACTGCCTATGGCTACACCTTC; cdr3_aa: CASSNSRDRTAYGYTF
j_call: TRBJ1-2; clone_size: -; d_call: -; v_call: TRBV29-1; cdr3_nt: TGCAGCGTTGTCGGGGGAACCCCAGAGTATGGCTACACCTTC; cdr3_aa: CSVVGGTPEYGYTF
j_call: TRBJ2-7; clone_size: -; d_call: TRBD2; v_call: TRBV28; cdr3_nt: TGTGCCAGCAGTTTATATCTAGCGGATCCCTCCTACGAGCAGTACTTC; cdr3_aa: CASSLYLADPSYEQYF